The source of this T cell receptor beta chain is a study of shared clonotypes between healthy human individuals. Study details: CD8 memory received one plate per donor, CD8 naive two, CD4 memory three and CD4 naive three.

This table comes from immunoSEQ multiplex PCR, and its TCRdb copy is limited to in-frame clones, with some not included. The sample records hundreds of thousands of clones, roughly 78% being singletons. Remarks on this clone: What it recognizes is unknown.

Germline V gene lookup returns CDR1 MNHEY and CDR2 SVGAGI. This CDR3 has 14 residues. V was trimmed by 5 bases and J by 1 base, leaving 11 bases between them. Study-wide results and limits: Researchers sampled only blood; tissue repertoires likely differ. An anticipated effect of sequencing depth on clonotype sharing among donors was recognized.

V gene TRBV6-5 combines with J gene TRBJ1-1; D perhaps matches TRBD1 (6 bases). This receptor was identified in a woman aged 25 to 39 in good health. The source material was memory CD4+ T cells sorted from blood. As to subset: CD45RA-negative fraction. The CDR3 DNA reads as TGTGCCAGCAGTCGGGACATGACGAACACTGAAGCTTTCTTT. Translated: CASSRDMTNTEAFF.